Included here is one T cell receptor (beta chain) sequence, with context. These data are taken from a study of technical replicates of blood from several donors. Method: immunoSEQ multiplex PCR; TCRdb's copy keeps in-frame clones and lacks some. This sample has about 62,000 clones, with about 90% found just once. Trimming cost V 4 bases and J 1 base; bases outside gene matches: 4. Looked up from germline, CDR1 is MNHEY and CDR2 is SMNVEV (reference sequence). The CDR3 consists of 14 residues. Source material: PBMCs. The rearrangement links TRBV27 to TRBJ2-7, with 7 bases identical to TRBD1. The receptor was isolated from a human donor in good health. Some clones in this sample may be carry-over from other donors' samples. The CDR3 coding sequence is TGTGCCAGCAGTTCGGGCAGGGGGTCCTACGAGCAGTACTTC. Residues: CASSSGRGSYEQYF.